This record concerns one TCR beta chain sequence. Antigen specificity is unknown. With random hexamers, reverse transcription was performed on about 0.5 to 1 ug of RNA. Each CDR3 protein gets one entry after TCRdb re-called the immunoSEQ multiplex PCR reads with MiXCR. This sample yields about 80,000 distinct CDR3 sequences, of which around 94% are seen a single time; about 0.28% belongs to the top ten. The entry originates in a study of CD8 T cells in Susac syndrome. Findings and caveats of the study: The TCR sequencing and HLA analysis in the study involved a relatively small number of individuals, as the study acknowledged.

CDR3 length equals 14 residues. Germline CDR1 reads KGHDR; CDR2 reads SFDVKD. Trimming took off 3 bases at V and 0 bases at J, with 6 bases between the two ends. The authors sequenced TCR beta from blood CD8+ and CD4+ T cells. Controls were healthy donors chosen to match patients in age and sex. Negative isolation was applied to CD8+ and CD4+ T cells, and FACS enrichment was applied to TEMRA cells. Specimen: CD8+ T cells from PBMCs. V and J are TRBV24-1 and TRBJ2-3; D not resolved. The receptor was derived from a human donor in good health. In DNA form, the CDR3 reads TGTGCCACCAGTGATGCGACTAGCACAGATACGCAGTATTTT. This sequence encodes CATSDATSTDTQYF.